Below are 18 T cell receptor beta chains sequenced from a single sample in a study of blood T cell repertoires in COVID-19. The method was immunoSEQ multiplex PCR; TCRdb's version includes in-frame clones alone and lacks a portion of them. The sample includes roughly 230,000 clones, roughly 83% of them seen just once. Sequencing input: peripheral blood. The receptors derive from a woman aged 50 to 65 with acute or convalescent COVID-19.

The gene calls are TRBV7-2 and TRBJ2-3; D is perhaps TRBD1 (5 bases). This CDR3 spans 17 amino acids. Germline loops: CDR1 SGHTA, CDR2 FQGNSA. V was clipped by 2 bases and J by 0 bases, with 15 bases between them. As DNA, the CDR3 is TGTGCCAGCAGCTTAAGGGGTGGCAGGGCCAGCACAGATACGCAGTATTTT. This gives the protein CASSLRGGRASTDTQYF.

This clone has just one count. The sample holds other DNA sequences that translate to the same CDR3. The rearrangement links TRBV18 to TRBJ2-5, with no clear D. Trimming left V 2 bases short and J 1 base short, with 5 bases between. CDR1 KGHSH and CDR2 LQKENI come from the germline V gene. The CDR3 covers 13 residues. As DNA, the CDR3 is TGTGCCAGCTCACCATCAGGCCAAGAGACCCAGTACTTC. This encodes CASSPSGQETQYF.

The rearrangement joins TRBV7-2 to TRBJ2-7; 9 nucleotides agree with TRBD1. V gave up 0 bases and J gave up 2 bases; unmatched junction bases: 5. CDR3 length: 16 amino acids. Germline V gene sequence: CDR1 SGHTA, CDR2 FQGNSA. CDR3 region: CASSLAVTGGTYEQYF. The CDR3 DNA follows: TGTGCCAGCAGCTTAGCGGTGACAGGGGGAACCTACGAGCAGTACTTC.

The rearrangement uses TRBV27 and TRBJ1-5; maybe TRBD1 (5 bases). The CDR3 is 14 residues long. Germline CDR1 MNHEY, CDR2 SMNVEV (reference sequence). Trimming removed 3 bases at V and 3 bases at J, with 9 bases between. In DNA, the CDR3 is TGTGCCAGCAGTTTCCAGGGTCCCAATCAGCCCCAGCATTTT. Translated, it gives CASSFQGPNQPQHF.

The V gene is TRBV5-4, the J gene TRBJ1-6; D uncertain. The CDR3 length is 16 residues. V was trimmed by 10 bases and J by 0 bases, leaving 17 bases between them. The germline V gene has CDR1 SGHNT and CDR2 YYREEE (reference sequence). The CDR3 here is CAVASSLGSYNSPLHF. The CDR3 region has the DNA TGTGCCGTAGCTTCTTCGTTGGGCTCCTATAATTCACCCCTCCACTTT. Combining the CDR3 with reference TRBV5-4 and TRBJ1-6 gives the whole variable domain ETGVTQSPTHLIKTRGQQVTLRCSSQSGHNTVSWYQQALGQGPQFIFQYYREEENGRGNFPPRFSGLQFPNYSSELNVNALELDDSALYLCAVASSLGSYNSPLHFGNGTRLTVT.

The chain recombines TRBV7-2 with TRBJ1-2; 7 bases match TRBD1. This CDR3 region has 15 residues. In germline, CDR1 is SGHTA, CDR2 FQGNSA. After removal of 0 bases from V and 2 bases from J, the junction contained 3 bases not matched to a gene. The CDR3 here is CASSLAKGANYGYTF. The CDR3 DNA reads TGTGCCAGCAGCTTAGCGAAGGGGGCGAACTATGGCTACACCTTC.

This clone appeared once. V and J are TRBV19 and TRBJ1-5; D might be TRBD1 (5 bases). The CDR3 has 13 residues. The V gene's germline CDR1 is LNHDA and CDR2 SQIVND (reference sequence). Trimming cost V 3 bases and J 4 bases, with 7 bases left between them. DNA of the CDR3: TGTGCCAGTAGTATGGGGCAAAATCAGCCCCAGCATTTT. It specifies CASSMGQNQPQHF.

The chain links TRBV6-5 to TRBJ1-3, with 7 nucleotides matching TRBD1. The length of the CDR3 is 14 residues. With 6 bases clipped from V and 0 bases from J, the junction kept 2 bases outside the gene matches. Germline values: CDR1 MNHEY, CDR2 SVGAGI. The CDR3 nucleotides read TGTGCCAGCAGACCAGGGGGCTCTGGAAACACCATATATTTT. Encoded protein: CASRPGGSGNTIYF.

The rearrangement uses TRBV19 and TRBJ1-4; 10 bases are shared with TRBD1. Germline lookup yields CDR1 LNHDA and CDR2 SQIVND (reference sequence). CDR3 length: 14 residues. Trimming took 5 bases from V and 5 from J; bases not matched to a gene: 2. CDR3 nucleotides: TGTGCCAGTAGTCTGGGACAGGGGAATGAAAAACTGTTTTTT. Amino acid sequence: CASSLGQGNEKLFF.

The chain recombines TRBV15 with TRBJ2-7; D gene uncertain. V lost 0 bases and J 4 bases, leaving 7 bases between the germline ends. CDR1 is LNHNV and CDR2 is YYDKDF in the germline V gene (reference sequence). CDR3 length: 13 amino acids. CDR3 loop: CATSRDLGYEQYF. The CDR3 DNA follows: TGTGCCACCAGCAGAGATCTCGGGTACGAGCAGTACTTC.

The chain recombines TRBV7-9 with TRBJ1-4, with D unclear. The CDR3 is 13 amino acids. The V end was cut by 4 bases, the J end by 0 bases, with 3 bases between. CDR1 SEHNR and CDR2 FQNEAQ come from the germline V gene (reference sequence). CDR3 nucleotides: TGTGCCAGCAGCTCCGCAACTAATGAAAAACTGTTTTTT. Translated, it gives CASSSATNEKLFF.

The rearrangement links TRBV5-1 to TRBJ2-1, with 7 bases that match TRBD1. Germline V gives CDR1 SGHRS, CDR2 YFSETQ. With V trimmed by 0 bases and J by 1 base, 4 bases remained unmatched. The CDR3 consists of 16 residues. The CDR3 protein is CASSLDATGSYNEQFF. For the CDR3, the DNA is TGCGCCAGCAGCTTGGATGCGACAGGGTCCTACAATGAGCAGTTCTTC.

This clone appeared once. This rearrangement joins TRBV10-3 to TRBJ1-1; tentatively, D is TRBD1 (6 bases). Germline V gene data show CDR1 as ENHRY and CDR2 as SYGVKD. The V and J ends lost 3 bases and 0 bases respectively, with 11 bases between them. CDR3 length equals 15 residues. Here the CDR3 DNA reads TGTGCCATCAGTGACCAGGGGACACTGAACACTGAAGCTTTCTTT. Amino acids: CAISDQGTLNTEAFF.

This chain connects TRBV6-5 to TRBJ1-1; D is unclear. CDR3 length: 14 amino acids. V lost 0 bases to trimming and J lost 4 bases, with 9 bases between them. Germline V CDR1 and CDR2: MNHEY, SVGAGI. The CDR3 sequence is CASSYSRVSTEAFF. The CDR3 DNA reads TGTGCCAGCAGTTACTCTCGGGTGAGCACTGAAGCTTTCTTT.

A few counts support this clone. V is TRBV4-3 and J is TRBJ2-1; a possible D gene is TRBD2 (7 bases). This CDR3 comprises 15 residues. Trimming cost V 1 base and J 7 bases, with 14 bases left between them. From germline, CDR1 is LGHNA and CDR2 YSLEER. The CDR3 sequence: CASSQVIGGVNEQFF. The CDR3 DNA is TGCGCCAGCAGCCAAGTGATAGGGGGGGTAAATGAGCAGTTCTTC.

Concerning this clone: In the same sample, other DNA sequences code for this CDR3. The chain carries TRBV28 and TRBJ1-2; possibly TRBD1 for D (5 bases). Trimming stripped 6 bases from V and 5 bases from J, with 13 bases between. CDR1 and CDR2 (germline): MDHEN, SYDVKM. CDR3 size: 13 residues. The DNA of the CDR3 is TGTGCCAGCAGCCTCGGACACGGATATGGCTACACCTTC. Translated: CASSLGHGYGYTF.

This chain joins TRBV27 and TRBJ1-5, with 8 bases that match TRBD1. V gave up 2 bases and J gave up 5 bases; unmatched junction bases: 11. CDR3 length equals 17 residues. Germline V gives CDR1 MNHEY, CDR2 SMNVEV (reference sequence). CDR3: CASSLGAGGWLDQPQHF. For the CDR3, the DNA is TGTGCCAGCAGTTTAGGCGCAGGGGGCTGGTTGGATCAGCCCCAGCATTTT.

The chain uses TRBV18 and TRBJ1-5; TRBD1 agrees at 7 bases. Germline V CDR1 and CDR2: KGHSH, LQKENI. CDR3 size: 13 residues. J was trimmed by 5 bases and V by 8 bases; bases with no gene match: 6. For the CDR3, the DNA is TGTGCCAGCGCCGTCACAGGGGATCAGCCCCAGCATTTT. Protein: CASAVTGDQPQHF. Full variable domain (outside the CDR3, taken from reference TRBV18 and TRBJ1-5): NAGVMQNPRHLVRRRGQEARLRCSPMKGHSHVYWYRQLPEEGLKFMVYLQKENIIDESGMPKERFSAEFPKEGPSILRIQQVVRGDSAAYFCASAVTGDQPQHFGDGTRLSIL.